This TCR beta chain was documented in a study of blood T cells in healthy people across ages. Looking at the study overall: In model experiments, template switching was able to capture about one barcoded beta molecule for every two T cells that were present.

The authors ran a second PCR of 7 to 11 cycles using a sample-barcoded 5' primer and a J-beta primer mix. TCRdb reprocessed the 5' RACE reads via MiXCR and lists one record per CDR3 protein. The sample includes 1.4 million or so distinct CDR3 sequences, roughly 43% of them seen just once. Every sample gave at least 5.5 micrograms of total RNA when it was extracted. This clonotype was seen only a few times. V lost 7 bases to trimming and J lost 1 base, with 16 bases between them. Germline CDR1 and CDR2: MNHEY and SMNVEV (reference sequence). The length of the CDR3 is 15 residues. This chain uses TRBV27 with TRBJ2-5; tentative D call: TRBD1 (6 bases). This receptor was identified in a young woman in good health. The specimen sequenced was blood. The CDR3 is CASKLFLGAQETQYF. DNA for the CDR3: TGTGCCAGCAAGCTGTTCTTGGGGGCCCAAGAGACCCAGTACTTC.